This TCR beta chain is from a study of blood T cell repertoires in COVID-19. Study context: Sites in the United States, Italy and Spain provided acute and convalescent COVID-19 samples. T cells, B-cell-depleted T cells, or PBMCs provided the cDNA or gDNA that served as material.

In the source study's methods: Reference gene primers were amplified, and this amplification served to estimate nucleated cell counts. The repertoire was sequenced with immunoSEQ multiplex PCR; TCRdb's copy has only in-frame clones and lacks some. That table furnishes V, J and clone size, whereas the DNA furnished D and trimming. Of about 100,000 clones listed, roughly 90% are singletons. This CDR3 has 16 residues. The V and J ends lost 5 bases and 0 bases, in that order; junction bases with no gene match: 8. Germline V gene data show CDR1 as PRHDT and CDR2 as FYEKMQ (reference sequence). Sequenced input: peripheral blood. The gene calls are TRBV13 and TRBJ2-5, with TRBD2 identical over 8 bases. This clonotype was obtained from a man younger than 40 in a cohort sampled during active COVID-19. Written as DNA, the CDR3 is TGTGCCAGCAGCGCTCTGGGCGGGGGGAACCAAGAGACCCAGTACTTC. Amino acid sequence: CASSALGGGNQETQYF.